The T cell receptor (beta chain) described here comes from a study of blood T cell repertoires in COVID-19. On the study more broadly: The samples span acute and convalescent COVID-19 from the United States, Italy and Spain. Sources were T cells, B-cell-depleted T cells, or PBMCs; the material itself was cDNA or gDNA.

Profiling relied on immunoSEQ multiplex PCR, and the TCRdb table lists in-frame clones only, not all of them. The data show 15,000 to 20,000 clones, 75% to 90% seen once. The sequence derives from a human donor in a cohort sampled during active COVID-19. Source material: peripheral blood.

The CDR3 sequence: CASSAGQEGFTEAFF. For the CDR3, the DNA is TGTGCCAGCAGTGCGGGACAGGAAGGTTTCACTGAAGCTTTCTTT. The V call is TRBV2, the J call TRBJ1-1; 8 nucleotides agree with TRBD1. Unmatched junction bases numbered 8, after V lost 4 bases and J lost 4 bases. The CDR3 is 15 residues long. The germline V gene encodes CDR1 SNHLY and CDR2 FYNNEI.